These 13 T cell receptor beta chains originate from one sample sequenced in a study of blood T cells in healthy people across ages. Through a sample-barcoded 5' primer and a J-beta primer mix, a second PCR was run for about 7 to 12 cycles. TCRdb independently ran MiXCR on the 5' RACE reads; one entry per CDR3 protein. The profile shows about 830,000 distinct CDR3 sequences, less than 80% of them singletons. Sequencing input: blood. The receptor source for this set is a young man in good health.

The chain uses TRBV4-2 and TRBJ2-6, with D uncertain. Trimming removed 2 bases at V and 1 base at J, with 6 bases between. The CDR3 consists of 15 residues. Germline-derived CDR1 and CDR2 are LGHNA and YNFKEQ. CDR3 sequence reads: CASSQRESGANVLTF. In nucleotides, the CDR3 is TGTGCCAGCAGCCAAAGGGAATCTGGGGCCAACGTCCTGACTTTC.

The chain employs TRBV10-3 and TRBJ2-3, with D possibly being TRBD1 (5 bases). Germline V gives CDR1 ENHRY, CDR2 SYGVKD. V was trimmed by 6 bases and J by 2 bases, leaving 12 bases between them. This CDR3 contains 14 residues. The CDR3, as DNA: TGTGCCATCAGCAGACAGACATCCACAGATACGCAGTATTTT. Translating it yields CAISRQTSTDTQYF.

This clonotype came up a few times. The CDR3 loop is CSVEWANLHEKLFF. DNA for the CDR3: TGCAGCGTTGAATGGGCGAACCTTCATGAAAAACTGTTTTTT. The chain joins TRBV29-1 to TRBJ1-4; D not resolved. Germline assignment: CDR1 SQVTM and CDR2 ANQGSEA. Between the trimmed V and J ends, which lost 2 bases and 6 bases, there was a span of 13 bases. This CDR3 region has 14 residues.

This chain uses TRBV6-5 with TRBJ2-7; tentative D call: TRBD2 (5 bases). Germline V gene sequence: CDR1 MNHEY, CDR2 SVGAGI. V gave up 6 bases and J gave up 1 base, with 16 bases separating them. CDR3 length: 15 residues. The CDR3 sequence is CASRASGDPSYEQYF. In DNA form, the CDR3 reads TGTGCCAGCAGGGCGAGCGGCGACCCTTCCTACGAGCAGTACTTC.

This clonotype turned up a few times. V is TRBV4-3 and J is TRBJ1-2; D call uncertain. Germline V gene sequence: CDR1 LGHNA, CDR2 YSLEER. Trimming cost V 5 bases and J 4 bases, with 14 bases left between them. This CDR3 contains 14 residues. This chain's CDR3 is CASSYTGLGYGYTF. The DNA of the CDR3 is TGCGCCAGCAGCTATACTGGGCTGGGCTATGGCTACACCTTC.

This chain connects TRBV20-1 to TRBJ2-3; either TRBD1 or TRBD2 may fit D (5 bases each). The CDR3 runs 15 residues. Trimming removed 3 bases at V and 4 bases at J, with 17 bases between. In germline, CDR1 is DFQATT, CDR2 SNEGSKA (reference sequence). CDR3 amino acids: CSARGHRDLPDTQYF. Written as DNA, the CDR3 is TGCAGTGCTAGGGGCCACCGGGACCTTCCAGATACGCAGTATTTT.

CDR3 sequence: CASSFDSINIQYF. The CDR3 DNA is TGTGCCAGCAGTTTCGACAGTATCAACATTCAGTACTTC. The chain couples TRBV12-3 or TRBV12-4 to TRBJ2-4, with D possibly TRBD1 on 5 matching bases. Trimming took 3 bases from V and 7 from J, leaving 10 bases between them. The CDR3 is made up of 13 amino acids.

The chain is built from TRBV5-1 and TRBJ2-1; 7 nucleotides line up with TRBD1. The closer fit of TRBJ2-7 to the DNA end suggests the J call may be wrong. Germline-derived CDR1 and CDR2 are SGHRS and YFSETQ. The CDR3 length is 12 residues. CDR3: CASRLTGNEQYF. The CDR3 coding sequence is TGCGCCAGCAGACTGACAGGGAATGAGCAGTACTTC.

Remarks on this clonotype: One junction end disagrees with the germline gene, perhaps due to a read error. The V gene is TRBV10-3, the J gene TRBJ2-7; D gene uncertain. CDR3 size: 14 residues. Germline V gene lookup returns CDR1 ENHRY and CDR2 SYGVKD. The CDR3 nucleotides are TGTGCCACCAGTGACGGTAGGGCCGACTACGAGCAGTACTTC. Amino acid sequence: CATSDGRADYEQYF.

In this sample, this clonotype turned up once. Written as DNA, the CDR3 is TGTGCCAGCAGCGCCTGGGACAGGGGATCCGAGCAGTACTTC. It specifies CASSAWDRGSEQYF. The J gene is TRBJ2-7, the V gene TRBV9, with 10 bases aligning to TRBD1. In germline, CDR1 is SGDLS, CDR2 YYNGEE. Trimming removed 3 bases from V and 6 bases from J; junction bases left unmatched: 6. The CDR3 extends over 14 amino acids.

This clonotype was seen a single time. The chain links TRBV7-2 to TRBJ1-1; D ambiguous. V shed 7 bases and J shed 0 bases, with 3 bases lying between them. CDR3 length: 11 residues. Germline V gene lookup returns CDR1 SGHTA and CDR2 FQGNSA. CDR3 in amino acids: CASTVNTEAFF. For the CDR3, the DNA is TGTGCCAGCACCGTGAACACTGAAGCTTTCTTT. The full variable domain, rest sourced from reference TRBV7-2 and TRBJ1-1, is GAGVSQSPSNKVTEKGKDVELRCDPISGHTALYWYRQSLGQGLEFLIYFQGNSAPDKSGLPSDRFSAERTGGSVSTLTIQRTQQEDSAVYLCASTVNTEAFFGQGTRLTVV.

This clonotype was observed a single time. This sequence joins TRBV3-1 and TRBJ2-3; TRBD1 or TRBD2 may be the D gene (5 bases each). The CDR3 runs to 15 residues. Germline V gene lookup returns CDR1 LGHDT and CDR2 YNNKEL (reference sequence). Trimming left V 1 base short and J 2 bases short, with 10 bases between. CDR3 in DNA: TGTGCCAGCAGCCAAGTCGGGACCTTCACAGATACGCAGTATTTT. Translated, it gives CASSQVGTFTDTQYF.

As regards this clonotype: The germline gene is not matched at one end of the junction; a read error may be the cause. The chain uses TRBV9 and TRBJ2-3; D call uncertain. The CDR3 totals 15 residues. The germline V gene encodes CDR1 SGDLS and CDR2 YYNGEE. CDR3 in DNA: TGTGCCAGCAACGTATTTCCGGTGGGGACAGATACGCAGTATTTT. Translation: CASNVFPVGTDTQYF.